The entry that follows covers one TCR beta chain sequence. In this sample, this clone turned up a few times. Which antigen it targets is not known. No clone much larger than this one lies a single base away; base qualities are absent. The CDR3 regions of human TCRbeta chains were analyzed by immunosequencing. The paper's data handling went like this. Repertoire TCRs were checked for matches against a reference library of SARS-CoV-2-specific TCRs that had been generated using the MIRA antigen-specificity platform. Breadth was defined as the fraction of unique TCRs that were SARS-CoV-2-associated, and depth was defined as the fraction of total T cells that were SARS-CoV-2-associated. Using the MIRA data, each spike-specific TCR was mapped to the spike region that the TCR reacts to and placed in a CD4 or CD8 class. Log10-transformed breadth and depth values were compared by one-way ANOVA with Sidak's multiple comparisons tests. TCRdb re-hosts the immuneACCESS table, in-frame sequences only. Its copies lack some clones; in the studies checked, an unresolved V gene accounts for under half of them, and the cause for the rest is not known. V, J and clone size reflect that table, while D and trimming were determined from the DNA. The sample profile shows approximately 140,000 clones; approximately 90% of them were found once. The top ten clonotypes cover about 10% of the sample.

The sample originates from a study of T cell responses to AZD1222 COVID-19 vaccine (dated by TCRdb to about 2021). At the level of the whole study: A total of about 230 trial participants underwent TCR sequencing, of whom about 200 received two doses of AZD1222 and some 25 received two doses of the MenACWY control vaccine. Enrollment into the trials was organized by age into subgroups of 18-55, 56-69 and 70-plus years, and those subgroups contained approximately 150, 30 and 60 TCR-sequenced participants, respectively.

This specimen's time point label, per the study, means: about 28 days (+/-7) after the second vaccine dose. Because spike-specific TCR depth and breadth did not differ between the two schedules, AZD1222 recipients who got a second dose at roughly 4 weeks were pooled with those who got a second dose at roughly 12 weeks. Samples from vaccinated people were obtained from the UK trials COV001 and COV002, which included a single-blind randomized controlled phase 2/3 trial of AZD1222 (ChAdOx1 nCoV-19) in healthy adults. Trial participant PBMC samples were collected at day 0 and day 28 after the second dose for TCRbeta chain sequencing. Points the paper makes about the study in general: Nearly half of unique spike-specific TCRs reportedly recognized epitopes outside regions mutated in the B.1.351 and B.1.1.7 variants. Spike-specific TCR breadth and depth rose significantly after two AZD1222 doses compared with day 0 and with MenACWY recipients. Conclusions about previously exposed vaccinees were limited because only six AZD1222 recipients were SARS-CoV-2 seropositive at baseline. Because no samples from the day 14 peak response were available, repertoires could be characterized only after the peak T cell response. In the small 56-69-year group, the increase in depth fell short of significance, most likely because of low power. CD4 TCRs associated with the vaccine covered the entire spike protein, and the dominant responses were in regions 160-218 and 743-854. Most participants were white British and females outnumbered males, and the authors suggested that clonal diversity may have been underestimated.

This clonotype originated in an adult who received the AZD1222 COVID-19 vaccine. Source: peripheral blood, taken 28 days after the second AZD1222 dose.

DNA sequence: TGTGCCTGGAGTGATCGGCGTTATAGGGCGCAGTATTTT. It encodes CAWSDRRYRAQYF. The chain is made from TRBV30 and TRBJ2-3; no confident D gene assignment can be made. V is cut by 1 base and J by 10 bases, and the space between the germline ends is 15 bases. Inclusive of the bounding cysteine and phenylalanine, the CDR3 is 13 residues long. Only the CDR3 portion is preserved as DNA: 39 bases, with reading frame beginning at the first base. The germline V gene (reference sequence) specifies GTSNPN as CDR1 and SVGIG as CDR2.